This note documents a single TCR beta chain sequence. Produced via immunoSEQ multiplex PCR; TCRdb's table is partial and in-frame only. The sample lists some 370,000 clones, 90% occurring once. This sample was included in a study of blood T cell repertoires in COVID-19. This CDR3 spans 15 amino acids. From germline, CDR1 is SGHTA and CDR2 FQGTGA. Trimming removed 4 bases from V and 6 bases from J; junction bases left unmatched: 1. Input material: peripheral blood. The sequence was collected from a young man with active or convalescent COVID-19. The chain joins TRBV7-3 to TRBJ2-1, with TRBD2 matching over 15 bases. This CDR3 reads CASSWGLAGGNEQFF. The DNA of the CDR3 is TGTGCCAGCAGCTGGGGACTAGCGGGGGGCAATGAGCAGTTCTTC.